Each of the 19 T cell receptor beta chains below was sequenced from the same sample in a study of post-analysis software for immune sequencing data. No cognate antigen is known for these TCRs. Prepared TCR beta cDNA libraries contained unique molecular identifiers. Via MiXCR, TCRdb re-called the PCR reads, giving one row per CDR3 protein. The profile covers roughly 800,000 distinct CDR3 sequences, with just over 45% appearing a single time and over 4.5% taken by the ten largest. Findings and limits, study-wide: TRBV5-6, TRBV5-1 and TRBV20-1 belonged to a set of five TRBV segments that were more frequent in patients than controls.

The sample consisted of blood. The origin of the receptors is a girl aged 5 to 17 with multiple sclerosis.

This chain connects TRBV12-3 or TRBV12-4 to TRBJ1-2; D call uncertain. The CDR3 has 12 amino acids. V gave up 5 bases and J gave up 4 bases, with 8 bases separating them. The CDR3 DNA is TGTGCCAGCAGTCCTAACAGCTATGGCTACACCTTC. Translating gives CASSPNSYGYTF.

This clonotype has only a few counts. This chain uses TRBV11-2 with TRBJ1-1; perhaps TRBD1 as D (6 bases). Trimming removed 2 bases at V and 0 bases at J, with 10 bases between. CDR1 is SGHAT, CDR2 FQNNGV, per germline. The CDR3 has 15 amino acids. The CDR3 DNA follows: TGTGCCAGCAGCTTATTCGGACAGCTGAACACTGAAGCTTTCTTT. Protein: CASSLFGQLNTEAFF.

This clonotype was detected only a few times. The chain is built from TRBV5-1 and TRBJ1-2; no definite D call. Trimming took 3 bases from V and 3 from J, leaving 15 bases between them. CDR1 SGHRS and CDR2 YFSETQ come from the germline V gene. This CDR3 contains 15 residues. The CDR3 reads CASSSTTQSHYGYTF. Here the CDR3 DNA reads TGCGCCAGCAGCTCCACGACTCAATCGCACTATGGCTACACCTTC. Combining the CDR3 with reference TRBV5-1 and TRBJ1-2 gives the whole variable domain KAGVTQTPRYLIKTRGQQVTLSCSPISGHRSVSWYQQTPGQGLQFLFEYFSETQRNKGNFPGRFSGRQFSNSRSEMNVSTLELGDSALYLCASSSTTQSHYGYTFGSGTRLTVV.

This chain joins TRBV15 and TRBJ2-1, with 10 bases aligning to TRBD2. V lost 4 bases, J lost 7 bases, and 1 base stayed unmatched. CDR3 length: 13 amino acids. The germline CDR1 and CDR2 sequences are LNHNV and YYDKDF (reference sequence). This chain's CDR3 is CATSISGRNEQFF. The CDR3 DNA follows: TGTGCCACCAGCATTAGCGGGAGGAATGAGCAGTTCTTC. Supplemented by reference TRBV15 and TRBJ2-1, the full variable domain reads DAMVIQNPRYQVTQFGKPVTLSCSQTLNHNVMYWYQQKSSQAPKLLFHYYDKDFNNEADTPDNFQSRRPNTSFCFLDIRSPGLGDTAMYLCATSISGRNEQFFGPGTRLTVL.

V usage is TRBV28 and J usage is TRBJ2-5; 9 bases match TRBD1. Germline assignment: CDR1 MDHEN and CDR2 SYDVKM. The V and J ends lost 5 bases and 5 bases, in that order; junction bases with no gene match: 9. CDR3 length equals 15 residues. The CDR3 nucleotides read TGTGCCAGCAGTGCCAATACAGGGGGCAGCGAGACCCAGTACTTC. Its protein product is CASSANTGGSETQYF.

The sample holds a few counts of this clonotype. The chain couples TRBV14 to TRBJ2-7, with D possibly being TRBD1 or TRBD2 (5 bases each). Germline values: CDR1 SGHDN, CDR2 FVKESK. CDR3 size: 17 residues. Trimming cost V 3 bases and J 4 bases, with 22 bases left between them. CDR3 residues: CASSQTIWPGPFYEQYF. The CDR3 DNA follows: TGTGCCAGCAGCCAGACTATTTGGCCAGGGCCTTTTTACGAGCAGTACTTC.

This clonotype was seen more than once but under ten times. The V call is TRBV7-9, the J call TRBJ1-2, with 8 positions matching TRBD1. The germline V gene has CDR1 SEHNR and CDR2 FQNEAQ (reference sequence). The CDR3 covers 15 residues. Trimming cost V 5 bases and J 5 bases; bases outside gene matches: 10. Here the CDR3 DNA reads TGTGCCAGCAGCCCGACAGGGGCCGCTTCGTATGGCTACACCTTC. Amino acids: CASSPTGAASYGYTF. The whole variable domain, remainder taken from reference TRBV7-9 and TRBJ1-2, is DTGVSQNPRHKITKRGQNVTFRCDPISEHNRLYWYRQTLGQGPEFLTYFQNEAQLEKSRLLSDRFSAERPKGSFSTLEIQRTEQGDSAMYLCASSPTGAASYGYTFGSGTRLTVV.

The CDR3 region is CASSPRGLAGPSYEQYF. CDR3 DNA sequence: TGTGCCAGCAGCCCTAGGGGACTAGCGGGCCCCTCCTACGAGCAGTACTTC. The V and J genes are TRBV11-2 and TRBJ2-7; 12 nucleotides align to TRBD2. The germline gives CDR1 SGHAT, CDR2 FQNNGV. V lost 5 bases and J lost 0; bases outside the gene matches: 8. The CDR3 is made up of 17 amino acids.

This clonotype was recorded a few times. The genes are TRBV7-2 and TRBJ2-5; TRBD1 aligns across 7 bases. There are 17 residues in the CDR3. Germline V gene sequence: CDR1 SGHTA, CDR2 FQGNSA. Trimming removed 1 base from V and 1 base from J; junction bases left unmatched: 9. The CDR3 protein is CASSLVPPGTAQETQYF. The CDR3 DNA follows: TGTGCCAGCAGCTTAGTACCCCCCGGGACAGCCCAAGAGACCCAGTACTTC.

V and J are TRBV20-1 and TRBJ1-5; D is unclear. CDR3 size: 15 residues. Germline CDR1 is DFQATT and CDR2 is SNEGSKA (reference sequence). The ends were cut back, 0 bases at V and 0 bases at J, with 9 bases in the middle. CDR3 protein: CSARDGQNSNQPQHF. Written as DNA, the CDR3 is TGCAGTGCTAGAGATGGCCAGAATAGCAATCAGCCCCAGCATTTT.

V and J are TRBV7-6 and TRBJ2-3, with 7 bases matching TRBD2. Germline V CDR1 and CDR2: SGHVS, FNYEAQ. J was trimmed by 4 bases and V by 5 bases; bases with no gene match: 18. This CDR3 region has 18 residues. Here the CDR3 reads CASSLPPGGRTGADTQYF. CDR3 bases: TGTGCCAGCAGCCTTCCACCGGGCGGGAGAACGGGCGCAGATACGCAGTATTTT.

This clonotype was seen a handful of times. The chain employs TRBV20-1 and TRBJ1-2; D might be TRBD1 (5 bases). The length of the CDR3 is 17 residues. Trimming shortened V by 0 bases and J by 3 bases, and 20 bases separated the two germline ends. The germline V gene has CDR1 DFQATT and CDR2 SNEGSKA (reference sequence). In DNA form, the CDR3 reads TGCAGTGCTAGAGATAGAGACGGACACTCGACCTACTATGGCTACACCTTC. It translates to CSARDRDGHSTYYGYTF.

As for this clonotype: A read error may explain this, as a much larger clone is one base away. The genes are TRBV6-6 and TRBJ2-2; D is ambiguous. Trimming shortened V by 6 bases and J by 2 bases, and 10 bases separated the two germline ends. The CDR3 spans 14 residues. CDR1 and CDR2 (germline): MNHNY, SVGAGI (reference sequence). CDR3 in amino acids: CASRQDGNTGELFF. The CDR3 coding sequence is TGTGCCAGCAGGCAAGACGGTAACACCGGGGAGCTGTTTTTT.

The rearrangement joins TRBV29-1 to TRBJ2-1, with 16 bases aligning to TRBD2. CDR1 and CDR2 from the germline V gene are SQVTM and ANQGSEA. CDR3 length: 14 amino acids. V dropped 7 bases and J dropped 9; count of bases not matched to a gene: 6. This CDR3 reads CSGAGTSGRVEQFF. CDR3 in DNA: TGCAGCGGAGCGGGGACTAGCGGGAGGGTTGAGCAGTTCTTC.

The chain recombines TRBV5-6 with TRBJ1-1, with D unresolved. The CDR3 consists of 14 residues. Looked up from germline, CDR1 is SGHDT and CDR2 is YYEEEE. V lost 4 bases and J 4 bases, leaving 14 bases between the germline ends. The CDR3: CASSRPAGFTEAFF. DNA of the CDR3: TGTGCCAGCAGCCGCCCGGCGGGGTTCACTGAAGCTTTCTTT.

The J gene is TRBJ2-3, the V gene TRBV5-1; tentative D call: TRBD2 (6 bases). Trimming removed 7 bases at V and 1 base at J, with 16 bases between. The V gene's germline CDR1 is SGHRS and CDR2 YFSETQ. The CDR3 is made up of 15 amino acids. CDR3 residues: CASQVLAERTDTQYF. Written as DNA, the CDR3 is TGCGCCAGCCAAGTTTTAGCGGAGCGCACAGATACGCAGTATTTT.

The chain recombines TRBV2 with TRBJ2-1; TRBD2 aligns across 9 bases. Germline assignment: CDR1 SNHLY and CDR2 FYNNEI. The CDR3 has 16 residues. Trimming took 4 bases from V and 8 from J; bases not matched to a gene: 12. CDR3 sequence (DNA): TGTGCCAGCAGTGGAATTGGCCTAGCGGGAACGTATGAGCAGTTCTTC. Protein sequence: CASSGIGLAGTYEQFF.

The chain is built from TRBV7-9 and TRBJ2-5; 10 nucleotides match TRBD2. The CDR3 consists of 17 residues. The germline V gene has CDR1 SEHNR and CDR2 FQNEAQ (reference sequence). Germline trimming cut 2 bases from V and 4 bases from J; bases unmatched to any gene: 10. The CDR3 coding sequence is TGTGCCAGCAGCTTACGTCCCCCAGCGGGAGGGTCAGAGACCCAGTACTTC. This sequence encodes CASSLRPPAGGSETQYF.

This clonotype was detected a few times. The chain uses TRBV12-3 or TRBV12-4 and TRBJ2-5; D is unresolved. V shed 6 bases and J shed 6 bases, with 20 bases lying between them. This CDR3 comprises 15 residues. Written as DNA, the CDR3 is TGTGCCAGCAGCCCCCCGGCCAGCTCGTTACAGACCCAGTACTTC. Translated: CASSPPASSLQTQYF.